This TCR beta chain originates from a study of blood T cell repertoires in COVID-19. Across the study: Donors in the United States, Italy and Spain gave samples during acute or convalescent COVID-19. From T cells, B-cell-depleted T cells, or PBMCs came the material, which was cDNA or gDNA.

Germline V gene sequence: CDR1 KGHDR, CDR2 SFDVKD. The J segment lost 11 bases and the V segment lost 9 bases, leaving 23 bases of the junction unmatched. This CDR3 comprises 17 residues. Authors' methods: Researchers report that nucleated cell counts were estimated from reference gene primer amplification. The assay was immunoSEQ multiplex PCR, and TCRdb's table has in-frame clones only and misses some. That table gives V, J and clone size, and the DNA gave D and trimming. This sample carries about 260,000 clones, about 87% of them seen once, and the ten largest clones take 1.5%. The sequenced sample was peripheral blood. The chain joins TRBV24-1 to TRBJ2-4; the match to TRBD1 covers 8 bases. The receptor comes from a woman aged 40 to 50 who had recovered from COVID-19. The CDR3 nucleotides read TGTGCCACCGCGTTTGCGGACAGGGCGCCTTCCATAAGGGTTCAGTACTTC. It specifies CATAFADRAPSIRVQYF.